The source of this TCR beta chain is a study of chronic HIV infection and antiretroviral therapy. This clonotype was counted only a few times. TCRdb used MiXCR to reprocess the 5' RACE reads, holding one entry per CDR3 protein. Here the sample spans around 31,000 distinct CDR3 sequences, 8% to 10% being singletons. Germline V CDR1 and CDR2: SGHVS, FQNEAQ. The CDR3 covers 15 residues. J lost 5 bases, V lost 1 base, and 4 bases had no gene match. V usage is TRBV7-8 and J usage is TRBJ2-1; 8 bases fit TRBD2. The sequence was collected from an adult who had HIV and had not received antiretroviral therapy, or was an uninfected healthy control (not recorded which). The material sequenced was peripheral blood. The CDR3 region is CASSLGGLANNEQFF. The CDR3 DNA follows: TGTGCCAGCAGCTTAGGTGGACTAGCAAACAATGAGCAGTTCTTC.